The TCR beta chain under discussion was sequenced for a study of technical replicates of blood from several donors. Trimming removed 0 bases from V and 6 bases from J; junction bases left unmatched: 8. The CDR3 extends over 16 amino acids. Germline V CDR1 and CDR2: SGHRS, YFSETQ. The assay was immunoSEQ multiplex PCR, and TCRdb's table has in-frame clones only and misses some. The sample records approximately 70,000 clones, 91% being singletons. In its sample, this clone was seen once. The sequenced material came from PBMCs. The rearrangement joins TRBV5-1 to TRBJ2-3; 9 bases match TRBD2. The TCR comes from a human donor in good health. Some clones in this sample may be carry-over from other donors' samples. CDR3 protein: CASSLEPAGGFDTQYF. Written as DNA, the CDR3 is TGCGCCAGCAGCTTGGAGCCCGCGGGAGGGTTTGATACGCAGTATTTT.